What follows are 9 T cell receptor beta chains derived from one specimen sequenced in a study of cytomegalovirus exposure and HLA in healthy donors. PCR amplification relied on 60 Vbeta primers (plus 13 Jbeta primers). Measured with immunoSEQ multiplex PCR; TCRdb has only the in-frame clones, and not every one. The sample has 150,000 to 200,000 clones, approximately 85% seen once. The material sequenced was PBMCs. These receptors all stem from a woman aged 50 to 60 in good health and CMV-seronegative.

V gene TRBV11-3 combines with J gene TRBJ2-2; the match to TRBD2 covers 8 bases. CDR3 size: 17 residues. V dropped 5 bases and J dropped 2; count of bases not matched to a gene: 10. Germline CDR1 and CDR2: SGHNT and YENEEA. The CDR3 DNA sequence: TGTGCCAGCAGCCCCGGGGTAGCGGGAACTAACACCGGGGAGCTGTTTTTT. Protein sequence: CASSPGVAGTNTGELFF.

The J gene is TRBJ2-7, the V gene TRBV11-2; TRBD1 matches 7 bases. Germline V gene sequence: CDR1 SGHAT, CDR2 FQNNGV. The CDR3 is 15 residues long. The V and J ends lost 5 bases and 2 bases, in that order; junction bases with no gene match: 9. The CDR3 DNA sequence: TGTGCCAGCAGCCCTCTTAGGGACAGACCCTACGAGCAGTACTTC. Protein: CASSPLRDRPYEQYF.

This chain uses TRBV25-1 with TRBJ1-1, with 8 bases identical to TRBD1. Per the germline V gene, CDR1 is MGHDK and CDR2 is SYGVNS. V lost 5 bases and J lost 6; bases outside the gene matches: 8. The CDR3 has 14 amino acids. The CDR3 DNA is TGTGCCAGCAGTACGGACAGGGCGATTCCTGAAGCTTTCTTT. This codes for CASSTDRAIPEAFF.

The rearrangement joins TRBV2 to TRBJ2-1; D is ambiguous. CDR1 is SNHLY, CDR2 FYNNEI, per germline. The CDR3 spans 14 residues. V was clipped by 7 bases and J by 8 bases, with 18 bases between them. The DNA of the CDR3 is TGTGCCAGCAATTCTGGCGATGTGGGCTATGAGCAGTTCTTC. Residues: CASNSGDVGYEQFF.

This clone was counted once. This chain connects TRBV27 to TRBJ2-1, with 8 bases lining up with TRBD1. The J segment lost 6 bases and the V segment lost 7 bases, leaving 2 bases of the junction unmatched. The CDR3 length is 12 residues. Germline CDR1 MNHEY, CDR2 SMNVEV (reference sequence). CDR3 amino acids: CASTDRGNEQFF. The CDR3 DNA sequence: TGTGCCAGCACCGACAGGGGCAATGAGCAGTTCTTC.

The gene calls are TRBV19 and TRBJ1-5, with D possibly being TRBD1 (5 bases). CDR1 is LNHDA and CDR2 is SQIVND in the germline V gene (reference sequence). V shed 5 bases and J shed 5 bases, with 10 bases lying between them. This CDR3 has 13 residues. CDR3 coding DNA: TGTGCCAGTAGTGGGGCAGCTTATCAGCCCCAGCATTTT. Translation gives CASSGAAYQPQHF.

The chain recombines TRBV25-1 with TRBJ2-7; 7 nucleotides line up with TRBD1. The V gene's germline CDR1 is MGHDK and CDR2 SYGVNS. Trimming cost V 11 bases and J 3 bases; bases outside gene matches: 10. The CDR3 is 13 residues long. The CDR3 DNA reads TGTGCCGTGACTCGGGACAGTAGCTACGAGCAGTACTTC. This gives the protein CAVTRDSSYEQYF.

The chain uses TRBV6-1 and TRBJ2-3; 7 bases agree with TRBD2. J lost 5 bases, V lost 1 base, and 0 bases had no gene match. Germline loops: CDR1 MNHNS, CDR2 SASEGT. There are 13 residues in the CDR3. The CDR3 bases are TGTGCCAGCAGTGAAGGGGGGGGAGATACGCAGTATTTT. The encoded protein is CASSEGGGDTQYF.

CDR3 protein: CASRPTGPYEQYF. The CDR3 nucleotides are TGTGCCAGCCGTCCGACAGGTCCCTACGAGCAGTACTTC. This chain uses TRBV11-2 with TRBJ2-7; D perhaps matches TRBD1 (6 bases). The CDR3 sequence is 13 residues long. Trimming left V 8 bases short and J 2 bases short, with 13 bases between. Germline V CDR1 and CDR2: SGHAT, FQNNGV.